This T cell receptor beta chain was documented in a study of cytomegalovirus exposure and HLA in healthy donors. General study results and limits: It was taken for granted in presence/absence analyses that sequencing depth across donors was roughly uniform. Data from an earlier analysis indicated that most TCR beta V segments were productive either about 87% or about 30% of the time. In a later analysis, V- and J-gene trimming of beta chains associated with a DCLRE1C missense variant, replicated independently.

Note on this clone: The antigen is undetermined.

PCR was performed using 60 Vbeta and 13 Jbeta primers. The table came from immunoSEQ multiplex PCR; TCRdb's copy has only in-frame clones and leaves some out. Of 150,000 to 200,000 clones listed, around 82% are singletons. The study sampled nominally healthy donors, though unrecorded immune exposures were likely. The CDR3 is 11 residues long. Between the trimmed V and J ends, which lost 6 bases and 2 bases, there was a span of 4 bases. Germline assignment: CDR1 MNHEY and CDR2 SMNVEV (reference sequence). The rearrangement joins TRBV27 to TRBJ1-1; D gene unclear. The clonotype comes from a young man in good health and CMV-seronegative. The sequenced sample was PBMCs. CDR3 sequence (DNA): TGTGCCAGCAGGCGAAACACTGAAGCTTTCTTT. This encodes CASRRNTEAFF.